This T cell receptor beta chain is from a study of T cell repertoires in cytomegalovirus infection. On the study more broadly: From public TCR beta signatures came an indication of both CMV infection and matching HLA type.

There are a few counts of this clonotype. One junction end disagrees with the germline gene, perhaps due to a read error. TCRdb re-called the reads through MiXCR, storing one row per CDR3 protein. The repertoire holds some 180,000 distinct CDR3 sequences, with about a sixth as singletons. This CDR3 spans 12 amino acids. The specimen was CD8+ T cells from PBMCs. The chain is built from TRBV5-3 and TRBJ2-2; no definite D call. TRBV5-3 is sorted into the ORF group, with uncertain function. The sequence derives from a human donor in good health (CMV status not recorded). Some clones in this sample may be carry-over from other donors' samples. This CDR3 is CASSFGGRELFF. CDR3 nucleotide sequence: TGTGCCAGCAGCTTTGGTGGTCGGGAGCTGTTTTTT.